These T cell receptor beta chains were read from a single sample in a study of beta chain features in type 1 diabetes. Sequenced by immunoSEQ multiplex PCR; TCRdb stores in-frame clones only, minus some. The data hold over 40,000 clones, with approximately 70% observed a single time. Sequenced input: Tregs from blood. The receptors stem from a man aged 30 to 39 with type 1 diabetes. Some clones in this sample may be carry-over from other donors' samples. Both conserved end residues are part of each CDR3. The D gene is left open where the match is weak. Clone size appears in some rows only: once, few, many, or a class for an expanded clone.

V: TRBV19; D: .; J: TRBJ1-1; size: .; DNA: TGTGCCAGTAGTCATTGGCAGAGGGCTGAAGCTTTCTTT; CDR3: CASSHWQRAEAFF
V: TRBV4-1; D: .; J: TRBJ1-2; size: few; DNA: TGCGCCAGCAGCCAGGGCTGGGACATAAAGAGGGGCTACACCTTC; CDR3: CASSQGWDIKRGYTF
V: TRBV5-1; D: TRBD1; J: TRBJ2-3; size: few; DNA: TGCGCCAGCAGGGGACAGGCCACAGATACGCAGTATTTT; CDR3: CASRGQATDTQYF
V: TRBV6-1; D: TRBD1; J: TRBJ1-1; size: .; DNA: TGTGCCAGCACCCTCAGGGGGAAGAACACTGAAGCTTTCTTT; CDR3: CASTLRGKNTEAFF
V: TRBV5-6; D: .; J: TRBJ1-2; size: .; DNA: TGTGCCAGCAGCTTGATTGAGTCAGGGTCGGCCGGCTACACCTTC; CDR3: CASSLIESGSAGYTF
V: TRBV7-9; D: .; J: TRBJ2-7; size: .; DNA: TGTGCCAGCAGCTTAGCGGGGGCCCGTATCGAGCAGTACTTC; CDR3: CASSLAGARIEQYF
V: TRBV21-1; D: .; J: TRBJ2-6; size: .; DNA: TGTGCCAGCAACTTGGACAGGGCTGGGGCCAACGTCCTGACTTTC; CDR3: CASNLDRAGANVLTF
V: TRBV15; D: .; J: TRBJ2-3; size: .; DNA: TGTGCCACCAGCACCCAGCGGGCCTCCCGGGATACGCAGTATTTT; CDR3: CATSTQRASRDTQYF
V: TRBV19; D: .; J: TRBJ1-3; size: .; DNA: TGTGCCAGTAGTATACGGGACTCTGGAAACACCATATATTTT; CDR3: CASSIRDSGNTIYF
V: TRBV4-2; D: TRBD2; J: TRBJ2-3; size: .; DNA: TGTGCCAGCAGCCAAGCGGGACTAGCGGGGAACACAGATACGCAGTATTTT; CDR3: CASSQAGLAGNTDTQYF
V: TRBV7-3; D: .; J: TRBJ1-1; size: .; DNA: TGTGCCAGCAGCTTACGGGGGGGGAGCACTGAAGCTTTCTTT; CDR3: CASSLRGGSTEAFF
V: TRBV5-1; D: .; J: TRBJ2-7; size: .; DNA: TGCGCCAGCAGCCGGGACACCTTCTACGAGCAGTACTTC; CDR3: CASSRDTFYEQYF
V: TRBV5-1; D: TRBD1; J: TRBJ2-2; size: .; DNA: TGCGCCAGCAGCACCGGACAGGGCCGGAACACCGGGGAGCTGTTTTTT; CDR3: CASSTGQGRNTGELFF
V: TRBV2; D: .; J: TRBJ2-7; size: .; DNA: TGTGCCAGCAGTGAGGGTGGGGGGGAGCAGTACTTC; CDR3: CASSEGGGEQYF
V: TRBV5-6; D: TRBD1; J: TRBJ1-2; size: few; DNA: TGTGCCAGCAGCACTGGACAGGGGAATGGCTACACCTTC; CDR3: CASSTGQGNGYTF
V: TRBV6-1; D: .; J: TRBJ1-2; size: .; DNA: TGTGCCAGCGGGGATCCGGGACACAACTATGGCTACACCTTC; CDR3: CASGDPGHNYGYTF
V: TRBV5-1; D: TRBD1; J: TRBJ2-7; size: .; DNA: TGCGCCAGCAGCTTCTCTCCGGGACAGGGGCGGTACGAGCAGTACTTC; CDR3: CASSFSPGQGRYEQYF
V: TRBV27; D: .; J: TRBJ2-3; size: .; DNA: TGTGCCAGCAGGCTTCGGGTTACTAGCACAGATACGCAGTATTTT; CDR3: CASRLRVTSTDTQYF
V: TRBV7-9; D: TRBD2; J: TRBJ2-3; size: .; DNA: TGTGCCAGCAGCTTTAGGACTAGCGGCACAGATACGCAGTATTTT; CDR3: CASSFRTSGTDTQYF
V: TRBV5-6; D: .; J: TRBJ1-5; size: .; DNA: TGTGCCAGCAGCCGTTATCGGCAGCCCCAGCATTTT; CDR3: CASSRYRQPQHF
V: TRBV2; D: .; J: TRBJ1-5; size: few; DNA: TGTGCCAGCAGAGTCACGGGGGAGCCCCAGCATTTT; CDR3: CASRVTGEPQHF
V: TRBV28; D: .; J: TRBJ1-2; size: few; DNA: TGTGCCAGCAGTTCCTCCCAGGACTATGGCTACACCTTC; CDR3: CASSSSQDYGYTF
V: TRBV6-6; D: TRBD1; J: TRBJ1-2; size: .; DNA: TGTGCCAGCAGTTACTCAGACAGGGGCCTCTATGGCTACACCTTC; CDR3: CASSYSDRGLYGYTF
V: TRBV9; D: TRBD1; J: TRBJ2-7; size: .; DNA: TGTGCCAGCAGCGTTGGGACAGGGGATCGCGAGCAGTACTTC; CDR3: CASSVGTGDREQYF
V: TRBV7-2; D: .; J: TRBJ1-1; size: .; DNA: TGTGCCAGCAGCGTTAGCCGAGGACTCACTGAAGCTTTCTTT; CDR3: CASSVSRGLTEAFF
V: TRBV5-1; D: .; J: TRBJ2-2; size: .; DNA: TGCGCCAGCAGCGCCTTTACTCGACTAGGATCCAGGGAGCTGTTTTTT; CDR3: CASSAFTRLGSRELFF
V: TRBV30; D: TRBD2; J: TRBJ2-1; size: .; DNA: TGTGCCTCCGGGGGGTTCTACAATGAGCAGTTCTTC; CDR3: CASGGFYNEQFF
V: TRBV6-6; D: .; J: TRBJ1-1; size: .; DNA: TGTGCCAGCAACTGGGGCCCGGGCACTGAAGCTTTCTTT; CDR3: CASNWGPGTEAFF
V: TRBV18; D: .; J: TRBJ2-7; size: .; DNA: TGTGCCAGCTCACCACCCTCGGGACTCCGCTACGAGCAGTACTTC; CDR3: CASSPPSGLRYEQYF
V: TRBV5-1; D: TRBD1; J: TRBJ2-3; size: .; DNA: TGCGCCAGCAGCTATAAGGACAGGGCTATCGGAGATACGCAGTATTTT; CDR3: CASSYKDRAIGDTQYF